These T cell receptor beta chains were read from a single sample in a study of T cells in localized non-small cell lung cancer. Only in-frame clones appear in the TCRdb table, and some are missing; sequencing was by immunoSEQ multiplex PCR. Of more than 1,500 clones detected, 15% to 20% appear once; the ten largest clones hold 20%. The starting material was normal lung tissue next to the tumor, obtained before any cancer treatment. Receptors originate from a male donor older than 55 with stage III squamous cell lung carcinoma. The CDR3 runs from the conserved cysteine through the conserved F or W. D genes are given only for firm matches. The size entry is marked missing in some rows and otherwise reads once, few, many or a size class.

TRBJ1-2	TRBV9	TRBD1	NA	TGTGCCAGCAGCGTAGCTACGGGGGGACAGCTAGCTAACTATGGCTACACCTTC	CASSVATGGQLANYGYTF
TRBJ1-2	TRBV11-3	TRBD1	medium-sized	TGTGCCAGCAGCGCCGGACAGGGAGCTAACTATGGCTACACCTTC	CASSAGQGANYGYTF
TRBJ1-4	TRBV7-2	NA	few	TGTGCCAGCAGCTCGGGAGGGATAGAAAAACTGTTTTTT	CASSSGGIEKLFF
TRBJ2-5	TRBV11-3	NA	NA	TGTGCCAGCAGCCGGGTCCGGGGGACAAGAGGAGAGACCCAGTACTTC	CASSRVRGTRGETQYF
TRBJ2-2	TRBV6-8	NA	medium-sized	TGTGCCAGCAGTTACTCGATGGGGTCGACTGGGGAGCTGTTTTTT	CASSYSMGSTGELFF
TRBJ1-6	TRBV9	NA	NA	TGTGCCAGCACACACTCTACCTATAATTCACCCCTCCACTTT	CASTHSTYNSPLHF
TRBJ1-5	TRBV30	NA	few	TGTGCCTGGAGTGGGGGCCTCACAAATCAGCCCCAGCATTTT	CAWSGGLTNQPQHF
TRBJ1-6	TRBV6-8	TRBD1	few	TGTGCCAGCAAGGGACAGGGAGAAGTTTCACCCCTCCACTTT	CASKGQGEVSPLHF
TRBJ1-3	TRBV6-8	NA	NA	TGTGCCAGCAAAATCGCCAGCGGAAACACCATATATTTT	CASKIASGNTIYF
TRBJ1-5	TRBV9	NA	large	TGTGCCAGCAGCCCCCCAGGGATCTATCAGCCCCAGCATTTT	CASSPPGIYQPQHF
TRBJ1-5	TRBV6-8	NA	few	TGTGCCAGCAGTGCAGGGAATAGCAATCAGCCCCAGCATTTT	CASSAGNSNQPQHF
TRBJ1-5	TRBV23-1	NA	NA	TGCGCCAGCAGTCAACGCAGTATCATGCTGAAGTGGGGCCAGCCCCAGCATTTT	CASSQRSIMLKWGQPQHF
TRBJ1-5	TRBV30	NA	once	TGTGCCTCCTCGACAGATAGCAATCAGCCCCAGCATTTT	CASSTDSNQPQHF
TRBJ2-3	TRBV19	TRBD2	NA	TGTGCCAGTGGGGGGCCTAGCGGGGAAACAGATACGCAGTATTTT	CASGGPSGETDTQYF
TRBJ1-3	TRBV29-1	NA	NA	TGCAGCGTTGAACCTAACGCGGGCGGGTTAAGATATTTT	CSVEPNAGGLRYF
TRBJ2-7	TRBV5-1	TRBD1	once	TGCGCCAGCAGCTTGGGAGGGACAGGACCCTACGAGCAGTACTTC	CASSLGGTGPYEQYF
TRBJ2-4	TRBV23-1	NA	NA	TGCGCCAGCAGCCAAGCCTCGCGGGGGCCAGGAAACATTCAGTACTTC	CASSQASRGPGNIQYF
TRBJ2-3	TRBV11-3	TRBD1	many	TGTGCCAGCAGCCCCGGCGGGACAGGGGTATATACGCAGTATTTT	CASSPGGTGVYTQYF
TRBJ1-1	TRBV11-3	NA	NA	TGTGCCAGCAGCTTGGCCAAAGGGGGAGTAGGGACTGAAGCTTTCTTT	CASSLAKGGVGTEAFF
TRBJ2-1	TRBV11-3	TRBD2	NA	TGTGCCAGCAGCTTAGGGACTAGCGAGAGAAATGAGCAGTTCTTC	CASSLGTSERNEQFF
TRBJ2-5	TRBV11-3	TRBD2	few	TGTGCCAGCAGCTTATGGCGTAGCGGGGGGGCTGGAGGAGAGACCCAGTACTTC	CASSLWRSGGAGGETQYF
TRBJ2-3	TRBV11-3	TRBD2	few	TGTGCCAGCAGCGCGGGGGGGAGCACAGATACGCAGTATTTT	CASSAGGSTDTQYF
TRBJ1-1	TRBV11-3	NA	few	TGTGCCAGCAGCTTCGGCAGAATCACTATGAACACTGAAGCTTTCTTT	CASSFGRITMNTEAFF